Presented here are 3 T cell receptor beta chains from one specimen sequenced in a study of blood T cell repertoires in COVID-19. Clones were read by immunoSEQ multiplex PCR, and TCRdb kept only the in-frame ones, dropping some. The table includes 150,000 to 190,000 clones, 70% to 90% detected once. Material for sequencing was peripheral blood. Source of these receptors: a woman aged 60-75 years with COVID-19, enrolled during active disease.

V and J are TRBV3-1 (or the pseudogene TRBV3-2) and TRBJ1-4, with 7 bases lining up with TRBD1. CDR3 length equals 13 residues. Germline loops: CDR1 LGHDT, CDR2 YNNKEL (reference sequence). V shed 8 bases, J shed 3 bases, and the junction held 3 bases outside the gene matches. In DNA, the CDR3 is TGTGCCAGCCTCGGGACAGCTAATGAAAAACTGTTTTTT. It encodes CASLGTANEKLFF.

The CDR3 DNA reads TGTGCCAGTAGTACCCGATCACTGGGGGCTAGCTATGGCTACACCTTC. This encodes CASSTRSLGASYGYTF. The gene calls are TRBV19 and TRBJ1-2; the D gene is possibly TRBD1 (6 bases). CDR1 and CDR2 (germline): LNHDA, SQIVND (reference sequence). This CDR3 is 16 amino acids long. Trimming shortened V by 4 bases and J by 4 bases, and 19 bases separated the two germline ends.

The chain combines TRBV18 with TRBJ1-5; 9 bases align to TRBD1. Germline V gives CDR1 KGHSH, CDR2 LQKENI. There are 14 residues in the CDR3. Unmatched junction bases numbered 6, after V lost 5 bases and J lost 7 bases. CDR3 sequence reads: CASSLDRGKQPQHF. CDR3 bases: TGTGCCAGCTCATTGGACAGGGGAAAACAGCCCCAGCATTTT.